This entry lists 9 T cell receptor beta chains sequenced from one sample in a study of cytomegalovirus exposure and HLA in healthy donors. Clones were read by immunoSEQ multiplex PCR, and TCRdb kept only the in-frame ones, dropping some. The top ten clones hold around 1.2% of a sample with roughly 60,000 clones, less than 96% of them seen once. What was sequenced was PBMCs. The receptors were sampled from a woman between 18 and 29 years old in good health and CMV-seronegative.

This clone was observed a single time. The CDR3 sequence: CASSFTGTRQETQYF. DNA of the CDR3: TGTGCCAGCAGCTTCACCGGGACACGCCAAGAGACCCAGTACTTC. This chain connects TRBV11-2 to TRBJ2-5; D is perhaps TRBD1 (6 bases). The CDR3 extends over 15 amino acids. V dropped 3 bases and J dropped 1 base, with 12 bases sitting between them. Germline CDR1 is SGHAT and CDR2 is FQNNGV.

Worth noting for this clone: An end of the junction does not agree with germline; a read error may underlie this. The gene calls are TRBV30 and TRBJ1-3; 10 bases align to TRBD1. The CDR3 loop spans 14 amino acids. CDR1 GTSNPN and CDR2 SVGIG come from the germline V gene (reference sequence). For the CDR3, the DNA is TGTGCCGGGAGGGACAGGGGCTCTGGAAACACCATATATTTT. As protein: CAGRDRGSGNTIYF.

The chain has TRBV6-1 and TRBJ1-1; tentative D call: TRBD1 (5 bases). The V end was cut by 4 bases, the J end by 2 bases, with 14 bases between. This CDR3 is 15 amino acids long. Germline lookup yields CDR1 MNHNS and CDR2 SASEGT. The CDR3 reads CASSGLVGGNTEAFF. The CDR3 bases are TGTGCCAGCAGTGGACTGGTGGGGGGAAACACTGAAGCTTTCTTT.

This clone was found once. V gene TRBV7-9 combines with J gene TRBJ2-1; TRBD2 agrees at 9 bases. The germline V gene encodes CDR1 SEHNR and CDR2 FQNEAQ (reference sequence). V shed 5 bases and J 10 bases; nucleotides not matched to a gene: 12. This CDR3 region has 15 residues. The CDR3 DNA reads TGTGCCAGCAGCCCGCCGGGACTAGCCGATCGAGAGCAGTTCTTC. This encodes CASSPPGLADREQFF.

The rearrangement links TRBV6-1 to TRBJ2-2; 11 positions agree with TRBD2. J gave up 6 bases and V 5 bases, and 5 bases lay outside the gene matches. Germline assignment: CDR1 MNHNS and CDR2 SASEGT. The CDR3 consists of 15 residues. The CDR3 DNA follows: TGTGCCAGCAGTAAAATAGCGGGAGGGGCCGGGGAGCTGTTTTTT. Residues: CASSKIAGGAGELFF.

This clone was seen a few times. The V and J genes are TRBV6-1 and TRBJ2-7, with 10 positions matching TRBD1. CDR1 and CDR2 from the germline V gene are MNHNS and SASEGT. V dropped 4 bases and J dropped 6; count of bases not matched to a gene: 3. The CDR3 is made up of 13 amino acids. CDR3 nucleotide sequence: TGTGCCAGCAGTGCGGGACAGGGGAGCGAGCAGTACTTC. Its protein is CASSAGQGSEQYF.

A single count supports this clone. The chain has TRBV6-5 and TRBJ2-1; the D is unclear. CDR3 length: 13 residues. V was trimmed by 8 bases and J by 7 bases, leaving 15 bases between them. Germline-derived CDR1 and CDR2 are MNHEY and SVGAGI. Here the CDR3 DNA reads TGTGCCAGCCACAGTTTGGCCTCGAATGAGCAGTTCTTC. This sequence encodes CASHSLASNEQFF.

The V gene is TRBV7-2, the J gene TRBJ2-5; the match to TRBD2 covers 11 bases. CDR1 SGHTA and CDR2 FQGNSA come from the germline V gene. The CDR3 has 15 amino acids. Trimming cost V 3 bases and J 9 bases; bases outside gene matches: 9. The CDR3 protein is CASSLWVAGGRSQYF. The CDR3 DNA follows: TGTGCCAGCAGCTTGTGGGTAGCGGGGGGGAGGTCCCAGTACTTC.

The chain has TRBV6-6 and TRBJ2-7; tentatively, D is TRBD1 (6 bases). The germline CDR1 and CDR2 sequences are MNHNY and SVGAGI (reference sequence). The CDR3 loop spans 14 amino acids. The V end lost 10 bases, the J end lost 2 bases, and 18 bases lay between the germline ends. CDR3 region: CATRWSRQAYEQYF. CDR3 DNA sequence: TGTGCCACCCGGTGGTCCAGACAGGCCTACGAGCAGTACTTC.